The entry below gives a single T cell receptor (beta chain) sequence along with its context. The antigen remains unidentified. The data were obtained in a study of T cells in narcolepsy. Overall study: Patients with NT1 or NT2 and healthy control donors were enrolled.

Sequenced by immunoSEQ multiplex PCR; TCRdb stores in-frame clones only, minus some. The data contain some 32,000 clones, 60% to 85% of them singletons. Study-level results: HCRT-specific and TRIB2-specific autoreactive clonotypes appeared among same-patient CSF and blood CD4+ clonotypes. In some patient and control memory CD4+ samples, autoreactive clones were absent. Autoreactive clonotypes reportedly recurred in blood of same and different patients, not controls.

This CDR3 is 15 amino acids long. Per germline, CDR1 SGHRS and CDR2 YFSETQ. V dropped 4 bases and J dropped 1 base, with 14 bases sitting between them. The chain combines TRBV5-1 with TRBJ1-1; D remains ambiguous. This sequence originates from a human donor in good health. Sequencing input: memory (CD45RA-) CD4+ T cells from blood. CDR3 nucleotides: TGCGCCAGCAGCCCAGGTGTGGTTGCGAACACTGAAGCTTTCTTT. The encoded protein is CASSPGVVANTEAFF.